Listed here are 21 T cell receptor beta chains from one sample, sequenced in a study of T-cell reconstitution after alpha-beta-depleted transplantation in children. The library targeted TCRbeta and was prepared with unique molecular identifiers. TCRdb passed the PCR reads through MiXCR, listing each CDR3 protein once. Here the sample spans 700,000 to 950,000 distinct CDR3 sequences, approximately 15% being singletons. Sequenced here: PBMCs, mostly from graft donor cells, sampled 360 days after TCRalphabeta/CD19-depleted stem cell transplant. These receptors all come from a male patient between 5 and 17 years old who had a stem cell transplant for acute lymphoblastic leukemia, so the T cells may come from the graft donor.

The chain recombines TRBV4-2 with TRBJ1-1; the match to TRBD1 covers 9 bases. The CDR3 sequence is 18 residues long. CDR1 and CDR2 from the germline V gene are LGHNA and YNFKEQ. V shed 5 bases and J 0 bases; nucleotides not matched to a gene: 13. The CDR3 sequence is CASSRPGQGSLMNTEAFF. In DNA, the CDR3 is TGTGCCAGCAGCAGACCGGGACAGGGATCGCTCATGAACACTGAAGCTTTCTTT.

The table lists this clonotype with a few counts. The V and J genes are TRBV4-1 and TRBJ2-4; D is undetermined. Germline V lookup: CDR1 MGHRA, CDR2 YSYEKL. Trimming pared 2 bases from V and 2 bases from J, leaving 13 bases between. This CDR3 comprises 16 residues. For the CDR3, the DNA is TGCGCCAGCAGCCAACTCCCGGGTCTTCCCAAAAACATTCAGTACTTC. Translated: CASSQLPGLPKNIQYF.

The chain recombines TRBV7-9 with TRBJ1-5; D remains unclear. This CDR3 contains 13 residues. V lost 0 bases, J lost 6 bases, and 6 bases lay in between. The germline V gene encodes CDR1 SEHNR and CDR2 FQNEAQ (reference sequence). In DNA form, the CDR3 reads TGTGCCAGCAGCTTAGCGCTGCTTCAGCCCCAGCATTTT. This translates into CASSLALLQPQHF.

The chain joins TRBV12-3 or TRBV12-4 to TRBJ1-5, with D possibly being TRBD1 (5 bases). This CDR3 contains 18 residues. V was pared by 3 bases and J by 6 bases, with 24 bases between. The CDR3 sequence is CASSFSLQRDSVIQPQHF. The CDR3 bases are TGTGCCAGCAGTTTTAGTCTCCAGCGGGACTCAGTAATTCAGCCCCAGCATTTT.

This clonotype was counted a few times. This chain links TRBV29-1 with TRBJ2-1, with D tentatively TRBD2 (5 bases). Trimming removed 6 bases at V and 5 bases at J, with 35 bases between. The CDR3 has 20 residues. Germline V gives CDR1 SQVTM, CDR2 ANQGSEA. CDR3 DNA: TGCAGCGTAACCGGGCATCGGGGTCTCGGTCGAGGCCTGAGGAACAATGAGCAGTTCTTC. This translates into CSVTGHRGLGRGLRNNEQFF.

CDR3 nucleotides: TGTGCCACCAGGGGCCCGGGGAGGAACATTCAGTACTTC. Residues: CATRGPGRNIQYF. V gene TRBV15 combines with J gene TRBJ2-4; possible D gene TRBD2, 6 bases. V was clipped by 6 bases and J by 7 bases, with 13 bases between them. Germline V gene sequence: CDR1 LNHNV, CDR2 YYDKDF (reference sequence). The CDR3 is 13 residues long.

This clonotype occurred a few times. The chain uses TRBV2 and TRBJ2-5; either TRBD1 or TRBD2 may supply D (6 bases each). V lost 3 bases to trimming and J lost 1 base, with 12 bases between them. The V gene's germline CDR1 is SNHLY and CDR2 FYNNEI. CDR3 size: 15 residues. The CDR3 bases are TGTGCCAGCAGTGATCAGGGGACTCTCCAAGAGACCCAGTACTTC. Translation gives CASSDQGTLQETQYF.

The table lists this clonotype with many counts. The rearrangement links TRBV7-2 to TRBJ2-3; 11 bases fit TRBD2. After removal of 4 bases from V and 0 bases from J, the junction contained 9 bases not matched to a gene. Germline CDR1 is SGHTA and CDR2 is FQGNSA. This CDR3 comprises 18 residues. The CDR3 region has the DNA TGTGCCAGCAGCTGGGCACTAGCGGGAGTGCGCAGCACAGATACGCAGTATTTT. Protein product: CASSWALAGVRSTDTQYF.

The CDR3 DNA reads TGCGCCAGCAGGCCGGGGACAGCCAGCTCTGGGGCCAACGTCCTGACTTTC. Translation: CASRPGTASSGANVLTF. This sequence joins TRBV5-1 and TRBJ2-6, with 7 bases aligning to TRBD1. The CDR3 has 17 amino acids. V lost 5 bases to trimming and J lost 0 bases; unmatched junction nucleotides: 8. Per the germline V gene, CDR1 is SGHRS and CDR2 is YFSETQ.

The V call is TRBV10-3, the J call TRBJ2-5; D uncertain. V gave up 2 bases and J gave up 2 bases, with 3 bases separating them. This CDR3 has 12 amino acids. The germline V gene has CDR1 ENHRY and CDR2 SYGVKD. CDR3 DNA: TGTGCCATCAGTGAGGATCAAGAGACCCAGTACTTC. Translation: CAISEDQETQYF.

This clonotype was detected only a few times. This chain uses TRBV6-1 with TRBJ2-2, with a weak D call TRBD1 (5 bases). The CDR3 contains 14 residues. In germline, CDR1 is MNHNS, CDR2 SASEGT. V was pared by 6 bases and J by 1 base, with 9 bases between. For the CDR3, the DNA is TGTGCCAGCAGGAGGCAGGGGAACACCGGGGAGCTGTTTTTT. This gives the protein CASRRQGNTGELFF.

The V and J genes are TRBV5-1 and TRBJ1-1; no clear D gene. Trimming left V 5 bases short and J 8 bases short, with 10 bases between. Per germline, CDR1 SGHRS and CDR2 YFSETQ. This CDR3 spans 11 amino acids. CDR3 DNA: TGCGCCAGCAGAGCGGTAGTAGAAGCTTTCTTT. Residues: CASRAVVEAFF.

The J gene is TRBJ1-3, the V gene TRBV7-9, with 7 positions matching TRBD1. Germline lookup yields CDR1 SEHNR and CDR2 FQNEAQ (reference sequence). The CDR3 is 19 residues long. V gave up 6 bases and J gave up 0 bases; unmatched junction bases: 17. The CDR3 reads CASSRQRDSGVTSGNTIYF. CDR3 bases: TGTGCCAGCAGTCGCCAGAGGGACAGCGGCGTGACCTCTGGAAACACCATATATTTT.

In the case of this clonotype: A single base separates this from a much larger clone, so it may be a read error. The chain links TRBV20-1 to TRBJ2-3, with 10 bases aligning to TRBD2. The CDR3 runs 18 residues. CDR1 is DFQATT and CDR2 is SNEGSKA in the germline V gene (reference sequence). As DNA, the CDR3 is TGCAGTGCTAGATCCGGGACTAGCGAGATCTCTAGCACAGATAAGCAGTATTTT. It yields the protein CSARSGTSEISSTDKQYF.

This clonotype was counted only a few times. The chain is built from TRBV7-3 and TRBJ2-1, with TRBD2 matching over 7 bases. The trim removed 4 bases at V and 5 bases at J, leaving 8 bases unmatched. In germline, CDR1 is SGHTA, CDR2 FQGTGA. The CDR3 sequence is 15 residues long. CDR3 residues: CASSYQGLTNNEQFF. In DNA form, the CDR3 reads TGTGCCAGCAGCTACCAGGGACTAACGAACAATGAGCAGTTCTTC.

A note on this clonotype: An end of the junction does not agree with germline; a read error may underlie this. The chain employs TRBV18 and TRBJ2-2; perhaps D is TRBD1 or TRBD2 (6 bases each). The CDR3 spans 16 residues. Germline CDR1 reads KGHSH; CDR2 reads LQKENI. As DNA, the CDR3 is TGTGCCAGCTCACCAGTCGGGGGCGCAGGCACCGGGGAGCTGTATTTT. Its protein is CASSPVGGAGTGELYF.

This clonotype has a single count. The chain joins TRBV5-1 to TRBJ1-2; 9 positions agree with TRBD1. Losses at the gene ends were 4 bases for V and 0 bases for J; bases not matched to a gene: 10. CDR3 length: 17 residues. Germline V gene lookup returns CDR1 SGHRS and CDR2 YFSETQ. CDR3 amino acids: CASSLGQGTLPNYGYTF. CDR3 sequence (DNA): TGCGCCAGCAGCCTAGGACAGGGGACCCTCCCTAACTATGGCTACACCTTC.

A few counts support this clonotype. The chain employs TRBV5-1 and TRBJ2-3; D not resolved. The CDR3 contains 15 residues. Germline V gene sequence: CDR1 SGHRS, CDR2 YFSETQ. Trimming shortened V by 4 bases and J by 4 bases, and 16 bases separated the two germline ends. This CDR3 is CASSRQADGPDTQYF. Written as DNA, the CDR3 is TGCGCCAGCAGCCGGCAGGCGGACGGTCCAGATACGCAGTATTTT.

This clonotype was picked up a small number of times. The chain has TRBV20-1 and TRBJ1-4; D is possibly TRBD1 (5 bases). Trimming took 3 bases from V and 2 from J, leaving 7 bases between them. CDR1 is DFQATT and CDR2 is SNEGSKA in the germline V gene (reference sequence). This CDR3 comprises 13 residues. The CDR3 nucleotides read TGCAGTGCTAGTGAGGGGACTAATGAAAAACTGTTTTTT. This translates into CSASEGTNEKLFF.

This clonotype has at least ten counts. This chain uses TRBV5-1 with TRBJ2-1; possibly TRBD1 or TRBD2 for D (5 bases each). Germline CDR1 and CDR2: SGHRS and YFSETQ. The CDR3 is 14 amino acids. Trimming stripped 4 bases from V and 3 bases from J, with 11 bases between. As DNA, the CDR3 is TGCGCCAGCAGCCGGGACGGACTCTACAATGAGCAGTTCTTC. Translation gives CASSRDGLYNEQFF.

The chain links TRBV5-1 to TRBJ2-3; D is perhaps TRBD1 or TRBD2 (6 bases each). V was trimmed by 1 base and J by 3 bases, leaving 21 bases between them. The CDR3 totals 18 residues. Germline V lookup: CDR1 SGHRS, CDR2 YFSETQ. CDR3 loop: CASSLRGMRTGVTDTQYF. The CDR3 region has the DNA TGCGCCAGCAGCTTGAGGGGGATGAGGACGGGAGTTACAGATACGCAGTATTTT. The full variable domain, rest sourced from reference TRBV5-1 and TRBJ2-3, is KAGVTQTPRYLIKTRGQQVTLSCSPISGHRSVSWYQQTPGQGLQFLFEYFSETQRNKGNFPGRFSGRQFSNSRSEMNVSTLELGDSALYLCASSLRGMRTGVTDTQYFGPGTRLTVL.